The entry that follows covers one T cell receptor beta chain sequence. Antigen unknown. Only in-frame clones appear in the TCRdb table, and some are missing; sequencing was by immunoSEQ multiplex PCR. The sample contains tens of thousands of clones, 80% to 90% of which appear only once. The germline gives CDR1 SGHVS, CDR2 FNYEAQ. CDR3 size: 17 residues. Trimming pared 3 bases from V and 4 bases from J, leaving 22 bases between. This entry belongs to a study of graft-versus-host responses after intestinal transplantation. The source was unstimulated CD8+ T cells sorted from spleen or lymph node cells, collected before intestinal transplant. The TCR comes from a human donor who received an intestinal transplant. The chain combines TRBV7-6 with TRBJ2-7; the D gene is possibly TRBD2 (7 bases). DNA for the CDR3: TGTGCCAGCAGCTTGGAGGCAGATGGGGGGGGCGGATACGAGCAGTACTTC. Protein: CASSLEADGGGGYEQYF.